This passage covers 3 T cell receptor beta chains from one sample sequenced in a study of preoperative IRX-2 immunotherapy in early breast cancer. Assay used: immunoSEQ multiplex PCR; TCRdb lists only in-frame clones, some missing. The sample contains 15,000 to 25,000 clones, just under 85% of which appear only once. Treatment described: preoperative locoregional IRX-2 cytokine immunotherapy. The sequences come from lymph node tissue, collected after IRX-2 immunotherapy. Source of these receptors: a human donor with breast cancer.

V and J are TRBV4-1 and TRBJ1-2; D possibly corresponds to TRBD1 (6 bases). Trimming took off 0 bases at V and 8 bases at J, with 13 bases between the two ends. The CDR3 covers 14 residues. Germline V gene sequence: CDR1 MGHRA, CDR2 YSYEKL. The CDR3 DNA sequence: TGCGCCAGCAGCCAAGATATGGCAGGGGACGGCTACACCTTC. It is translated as CASSQDMAGDGYTF.

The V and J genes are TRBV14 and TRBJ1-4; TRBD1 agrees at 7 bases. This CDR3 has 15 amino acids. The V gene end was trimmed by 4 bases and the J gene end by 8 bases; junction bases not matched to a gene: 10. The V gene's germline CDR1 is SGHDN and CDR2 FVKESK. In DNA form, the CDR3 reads TGTGCCAGCAGCCGGCGACAGGGATTTTTCGAAAAACTGTTTTTT. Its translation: CASSRRQGFFEKLFF. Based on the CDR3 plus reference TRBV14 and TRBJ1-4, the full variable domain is EAGVTQFPSHSVIEKGQTVTLRCDPISGHDNLYWYRRVMGKEIKFLLHFVKESKQDESGMPNNRFLAERTGGTYSTLKVQPAELEDSGVYFCASSRRQGFFEKLFFGSGTQLSVL.

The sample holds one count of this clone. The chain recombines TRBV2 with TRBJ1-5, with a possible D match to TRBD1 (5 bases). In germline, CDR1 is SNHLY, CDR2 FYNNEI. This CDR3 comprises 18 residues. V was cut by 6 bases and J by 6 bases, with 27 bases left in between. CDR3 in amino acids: CASSAYGTEQLYGQPQHF. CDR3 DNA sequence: TGTGCCAGCAGCGCATATGGGACCGAACAACTCTACGGTCAGCCCCAGCATTTT.